The 8 T cell receptor beta chains presented below share a single source sample, sequenced in a study of blood T cell repertoires in COVID-19. This table comes from immunoSEQ multiplex PCR, and its TCRdb copy is limited to in-frame clones, with some not included. The sample has 200,000 to 300,000 clones; approximately 81% are singletons. Sequencing input: peripheral blood. All receptors come from a man aged 60 to 75 with acute or convalescent COVID-19.

The J gene is TRBJ1-1, the V gene TRBV27; the match to TRBD1 covers 7 bases. CDR1 and CDR2 from the germline V gene are MNHEY and SMNVEV (reference sequence). J gave up 1 base and V 6 bases, and 5 bases lay outside the gene matches. The CDR3 is 14 residues long. The CDR3 bases are TGTGCCAGCAGCGCCTCAGGGGGGAACACTGAAGCTTTCTTT. This translates into CASSASGGNTEAFF.

The chain has TRBV11-1 and TRBJ2-6, with 10 bases aligning to TRBD1. Trimming cost V 10 bases and J 0 bases; bases outside gene matches: 3. Looked up from germline, CDR1 is SGHAT and CDR2 is FQDESV (reference sequence). This CDR3 has 15 residues. CDR3 region: CATRTGGSGANVLTF. Here the CDR3 DNA reads TGTGCCACCCGGACAGGGGGCTCTGGGGCCAACGTCCTGACTTTC.

The chain employs TRBV7-6 and TRBJ2-3; the match to TRBD2 covers 10 bases. Germline CDR1 and CDR2: SGHVS and FNYEAQ. V dropped 0 bases and J dropped 5; count of bases not matched to a gene: 8. The CDR3 consists of 17 residues. CDR3 sequence: CASSLAAVAGGLDTQYF. CDR3 sequence (DNA): TGTGCCAGCAGCTTAGCGGCGGTAGCGGGGGGATTAGATACGCAGTATTTT.

The chain links TRBV18 to TRBJ2-5; TRBD2 matches 9 bases. The ends lost 2 bases at V and 5 bases at J; junction bases unmatched: 6. The germline V gene has CDR1 KGHSH and CDR2 LQKENI. CDR3 size: 15 residues. The CDR3 reads CASSPRLAVRETQYF. The DNA for the CDR3 is TGTGCCAGCTCACCAAGACTAGCGGTTAGGGAGACCCAGTACTTC.

The V gene is TRBV15, the J gene TRBJ2-2; the match to TRBD2 covers 8 bases. Germline V gene sequence: CDR1 LNHNV, CDR2 YYDKDF (reference sequence). CDR3 size: 14 residues. Losses at the gene ends were 2 bases for V and 6 bases for J; bases not matched to a gene: 2. The CDR3 DNA is TGTGCCACCAGCAGACGAGCGGGAGCCGGGGAGCTGTTTTTT. Its translation: CATSRRAGAGELFF. Together with reference TRBV15 and TRBJ2-2, the CDR3 gives the full variable domain: DAMVIQNPRYQVTQFGKPVTLSCSQTLNHNVMYWYQQKSSQAPKLLFHYYDKDFNNEADTPDNFQSRRPNTSFCFLDIRSPGLGDTAMYLCATSRRAGAGELFFGEGSRLTVL.

J is TRBJ2-5 and V is TRBV7-9; TRBD2 matches 11 bases. Germline-derived CDR1 and CDR2 are SEHNR and FQNEAQ (reference sequence). The CDR3 loop spans 14 amino acids. V shed 5 bases and J 3 bases; nucleotides not matched to a gene: 2. The CDR3 DNA follows: TGTGCCAGCAGCCTACTAGCGGGAGAAGAGACCCAGTACTTC. As protein: CASSLLAGEETQYF. Supplemented by reference TRBV7-9 and TRBJ2-5, the full variable domain reads DTGVSQNPRHKITKRGQNVTFRCDPISEHNRLYWYRQTLGQGPEFLTYFQNEAQLEKSRLLSDRFSAERPKGSFSTLEIQRTEQGDSAMYLCASSLLAGEETQYFGPGTRLLVL.

The chain uses TRBV20-1 and TRBJ2-5; D not resolved. This CDR3 spans 13 amino acids. The ends were cut back, 3 bases at V and 2 bases at J, with 10 bases in the middle. The germline V gene encodes CDR1 DFQATT and CDR2 SNEGSKA (reference sequence). Here the CDR3 DNA reads TGCAGTGCTAGTAGTCCCGGTCAAGAGACCCAGTACTTC. Translated: CSASSPGQETQYF.

This clone was counted between two and nine times. The junction differs from germline at one of its ends, possibly a read error. The V call is TRBV11-2, the J call TRBJ2-1, with D uncertain. Germline CDR1 is SGHAT and CDR2 is FQNNGV. The length of the CDR3 is 13 residues. The CDR3 DNA follows: TGTGCCAGCAGCTTAGACGCCTATAATGAGCAGTTCTTC. Translation gives CASSLDAYNEQFF.